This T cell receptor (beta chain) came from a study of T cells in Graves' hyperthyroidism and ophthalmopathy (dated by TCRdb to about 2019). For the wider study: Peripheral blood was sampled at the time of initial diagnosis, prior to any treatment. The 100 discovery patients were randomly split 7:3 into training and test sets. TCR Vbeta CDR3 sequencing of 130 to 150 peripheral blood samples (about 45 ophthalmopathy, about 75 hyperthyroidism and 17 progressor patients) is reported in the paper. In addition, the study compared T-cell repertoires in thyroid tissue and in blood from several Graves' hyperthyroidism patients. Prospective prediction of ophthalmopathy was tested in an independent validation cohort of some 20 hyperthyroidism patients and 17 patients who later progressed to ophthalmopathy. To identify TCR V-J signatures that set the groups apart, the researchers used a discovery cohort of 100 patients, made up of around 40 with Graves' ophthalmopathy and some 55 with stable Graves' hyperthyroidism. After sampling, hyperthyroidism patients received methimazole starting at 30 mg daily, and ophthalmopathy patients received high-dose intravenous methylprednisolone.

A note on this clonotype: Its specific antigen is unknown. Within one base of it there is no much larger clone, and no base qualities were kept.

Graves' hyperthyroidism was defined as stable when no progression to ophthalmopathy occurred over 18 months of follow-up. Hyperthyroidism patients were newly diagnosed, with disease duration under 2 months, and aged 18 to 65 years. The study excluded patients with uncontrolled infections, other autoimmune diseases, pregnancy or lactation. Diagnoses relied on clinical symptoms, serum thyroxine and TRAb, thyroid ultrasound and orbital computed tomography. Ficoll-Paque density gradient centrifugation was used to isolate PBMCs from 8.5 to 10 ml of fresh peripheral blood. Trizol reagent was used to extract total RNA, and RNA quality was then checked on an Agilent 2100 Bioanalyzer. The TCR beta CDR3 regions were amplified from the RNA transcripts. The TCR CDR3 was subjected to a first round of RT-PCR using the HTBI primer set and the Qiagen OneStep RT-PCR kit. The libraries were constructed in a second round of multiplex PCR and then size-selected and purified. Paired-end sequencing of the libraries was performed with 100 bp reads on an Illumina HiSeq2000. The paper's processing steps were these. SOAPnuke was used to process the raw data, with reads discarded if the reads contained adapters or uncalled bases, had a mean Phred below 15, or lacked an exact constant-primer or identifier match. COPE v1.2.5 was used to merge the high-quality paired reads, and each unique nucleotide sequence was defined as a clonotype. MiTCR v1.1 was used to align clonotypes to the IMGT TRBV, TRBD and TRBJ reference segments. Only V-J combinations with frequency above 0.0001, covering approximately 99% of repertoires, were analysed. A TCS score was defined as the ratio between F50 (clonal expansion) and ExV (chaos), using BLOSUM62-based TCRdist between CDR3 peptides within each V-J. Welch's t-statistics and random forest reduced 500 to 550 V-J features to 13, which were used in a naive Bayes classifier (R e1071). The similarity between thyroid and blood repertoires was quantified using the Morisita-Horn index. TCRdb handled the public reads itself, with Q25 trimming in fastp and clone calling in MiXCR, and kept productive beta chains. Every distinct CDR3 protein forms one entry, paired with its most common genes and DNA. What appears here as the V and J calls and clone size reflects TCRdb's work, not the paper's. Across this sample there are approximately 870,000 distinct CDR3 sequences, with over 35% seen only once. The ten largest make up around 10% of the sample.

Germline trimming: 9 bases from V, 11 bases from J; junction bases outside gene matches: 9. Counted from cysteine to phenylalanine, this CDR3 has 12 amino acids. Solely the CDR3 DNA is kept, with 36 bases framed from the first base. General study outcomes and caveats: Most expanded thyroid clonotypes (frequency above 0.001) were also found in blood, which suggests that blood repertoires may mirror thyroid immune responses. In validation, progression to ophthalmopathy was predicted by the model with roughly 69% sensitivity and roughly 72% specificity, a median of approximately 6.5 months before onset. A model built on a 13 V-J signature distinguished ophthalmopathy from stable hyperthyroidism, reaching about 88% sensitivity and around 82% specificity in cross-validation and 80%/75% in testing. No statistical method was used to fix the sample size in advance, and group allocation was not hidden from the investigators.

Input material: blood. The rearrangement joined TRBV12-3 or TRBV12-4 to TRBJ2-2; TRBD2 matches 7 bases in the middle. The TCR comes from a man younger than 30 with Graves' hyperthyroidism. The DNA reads TGTGCCAGTGGGAGGGGAGTGGCTGAGCTGTTTTTT. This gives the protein CASGRGVAELFF.